This is a list of T cell receptor beta chains from one sample in a study of blood T cell repertoires in COVID-19. Assay: immunoSEQ multiplex PCR; the TCRdb copy retains only in-frame clones and omits some. The top ten clones hold about 42% of a sample with 30,000 to 35,000 clones, roughly four fifths of them seen once. Sequenced sample: peripheral blood. These receptor sequences come from a man older than 75 with active or convalescent COVID-19. Each CDR3 is given with its conserved first and last residue. The order of the fields is V gene, CDR3 length, clone size, J gene, D gene, CDR3 protein, CDR3 DNA. D genes are given only for firm matches. A clone size is listed for some rows: how often the clone was seen (once, few, many), or a class if it is expanded.

TRBV6-5	15	.	TRBJ1-4	.	CASSRSGGRGEKLFF	TGTGCCAGCAGTCGGTCGGGAGGGAGGGGAGAAAAACTGTTTTTT
TRBV5-4	14	once	TRBJ1-1	.	CASNPAGGPPGAFF	TGTGCCAGCAACCCAGCCGGGGGGCCGCCTGGAGCTTTCTTT
TRBV27	13	.	TRBJ1-3	.	CASSFTRGNTIYF	TGTGCCAGCAGTTTTACGCGCGGAAACACCATATATTTT
TRBV3-1/TRBV3-2	18	.	TRBJ1-2	TRBD1	CASSQGWGQGLANYGYTF	TGTGCCAGCAGCCAAGGATGGGGACAGGGTCTAGCTAACTATGGCTACACCTTC
TRBV7-2	16	.	TRBJ2-2	TRBD2	CASREGLAGVDGELFF	TGTGCCAGCAGGGAGGGACTAGCGGGAGTGGACGGGGAGCTGTTTTTT
TRBV24-1	14	.	TRBJ2-2	TRBD1	CASGSTGEDGELFF	TGTGCCAGCGGGTCAACAGGGGAAGACGGGGAGCTGTTTTTT
TRBV5-1	16	.	TRBJ2-1	.	CASRPEGGYLFGEQFF	TGCGCCAGCAGGCCGGAAGGGGGATACCTCTTCGGTGAGCAGTTCTTC
TRBV30	15	.	TRBJ1-6	TRBD1	CAWNKQGIGNSPLHF	TGTGCCTGGAACAAACAGGGGATAGGTAATTCACCCCTCCACTTT
TRBV7-3	15	.	TRBJ2-3	TRBD2	CASSLWGGGTDTQYF	TGTGCCAGCAGCTTATGGGGGGGAGGAACAGATACGCAGTATTTT
TRBV11-3	13	.	TRBJ2-7	.	CASSYQAGGQQYF	TGTGCCAGCAGTTATCAAGCCGGCGGGCAGCAGTACTTC
TRBV5-1	15	.	TRBJ2-3	TRBD2	CASSWTSGSRDTQYF	TGCGCCAGCTCCTGGACTAGCGGGAGCAGAGATACGCAGTATTTT
TRBV19	18	.	TRBJ1-5	TRBD1	CASSTTDRAVFSNQPQHF	TGTGCCAGTAGTACTACGGACAGGGCTGTCTTTAGCAATCAGCCCCAGCATTTT
TRBV5-1	17	.	TRBJ1-4	.	CASSWGPPGIGNEKLFF	TGCGCCAGCAGCTGGGGGCCACCGGGGATTGGAAATGAAAAACTGTTTTTT
TRBV19	14	.	TRBJ1-2	.	CASSRTGANYGYTF	TGTGCCAGTAGTAGGACGGGAGCTAACTATGGCTACACCTTC
TRBV5-1	16	few	TRBJ2-1	TRBD1	CASSLGGTAFYNEQFF	TGCGCCAGCAGCTTGGGGGGGACAGCCTTCTACAATGAGCAGTTCTTC
TRBV19	16	.	TRBJ2-1	TRBD2	CASRASGRATYNEQFF	TGTGCCAGTAGGGCTAGCGGGAGGGCCACCTACAATGAGCAGTTCTTC
TRBV7-8	14	.	TRBJ2-7	TRBD2	CASSLGRGTSEQYF	TGTGCCAGCAGCTTAGGGCGCGGGACTAGCGAGCAGTACTTC
TRBV6-6	16	.	TRBJ1-6	.	CASSYSNDRSNSPLHF	TGTGCCAGCAGTTACTCAAACGACAGGTCCAATTCACCCCTCCACTTT
TRBV10-1	12	.	TRBJ1-1	.	CASSYFTGGAFF	TGCGCCAGCAGCTACTTCACCGGAGGAGCTTTCTTT
TRBV3-1/TRBV3-2	15	.	TRBJ1-3	.	CASSQETGLGNTIYF	TGTGCCAGCAGCCAAGAAACAGGGCTTGGAAACACCATATATTTT
TRBV24-1	16	.	TRBJ1-4	.	CATSDPGGPGNEKLFF	TGTGCCACCAGTGACCCCGGGGGACCTGGGAATGAAAAACTGTTTTTT
TRBV5-1	16	.	TRBJ2-7	.	CASSLAGGGSSYEQYF	TGCGCCAGCAGCTTGGCCGGAGGAGGGAGCTCCTACGAGCAGTACTTC
TRBV11-3	17	.	TRBJ2-1	TRBD2	CASSLEPGLAAYNEQFF	TGTGCCAGCAGCTTAGAACCCGGACTAGCGGCCTACAATGAGCAGTTCTTC
TRBV5-5	18	.	TRBJ1-1	TRBD1	CASSWSGGTGEVNTEAFF	TGTGCCAGCAGCTGGTCAGGGGGGACAGGGGAGGTGAACACTGAAGCTTTCTTT
TRBV6-5	14	.	TRBJ2-7	TRBD1	CASSPGTGEREQYF	TGTGCCAGCAGCCCCGGGACAGGGGAGCGGGAGCAGTACTTC
TRBV18	16	.	TRBJ2-2	.	CASSPPLTRFTGELFF	TGTGCCAGCTCACCACCGTTGACTCGCTTCACCGGGGAGCTGTTTTTT
TRBV7-9	13	.	TRBJ2-5	.	CASSSGSQETQYF	TGTGCCAGCAGCTCTGGGAGCCAAGAGACCCAGTACTTC
TRBV11-3	15	.	TRBJ1-1	.	CASSSPGGGDTEAFF	TGTGCCAGCAGCTCCCCGGGTGGAGGGGACACTGAAGCTTTCTTT
TRBV7-7	13	.	TRBJ2-1	.	CASSSTEGGYKFF	TGTGCTAGCAGCTCGACGGAGGGGGGGTATAAGTTCTTC
TRBV12-5	16	.	TRBJ2-1	TRBD2	CASGLVIAGGGSEQFF	TGTGCTAGTGGTTTGGTGATAGCGGGAGGGGGAAGTGAGCAGTTCTTC
TRBV28	15	.	TRBJ2-7	TRBD2	CASSQLWGGRDEQYF	TGTGCCAGCAGCCAGCTTTGGGGGGGTCGAGACGAGCAGTACTTC